This T cell receptor beta chain is drawn from a study of blood T cells in healthy people across ages. This clonotype was recorded many times. Using a J-beta primer mix together with a sample-barcoded 5' primer, a second PCR was run for roughly 6 to 11 cycles. TCRdb re-analysed the 5' RACE reads in MiXCR, keeping a single row per CDR3 protein. The sample comprises about 1 million distinct CDR3 sequences, 35% to 50% of which are singletons, and approximately 19% rests with the top ten. The TCR originated in a woman aged 55-69 years in good health. The material sequenced was blood.

The CDR3 sequence: CSAAVAILAKNIQYF. The CDR3 DNA is TGCAGCGCAGCTGTGGCAATCCTAGCCAAAAACATTCAGTACTTC. The chain combines TRBV29-1 with TRBJ2-4; no reliable D call. Trimming took 7 bases from V and 0 from J, leaving 16 bases between them. The CDR3 has 15 residues. Germline loops: CDR1 SQVTM, CDR2 ANQGSEA. The whole variable domain, remainder taken from reference TRBV29-1 and TRBJ2-4, is SAVISQKPSRDICQRGTSLTIQCQVDSQVTMMFWYRQQPGQSLTLIATANQGSEATYESGFVIDKFPISRPNLTFSTLTVSNMSPEDSSIYLCSAAVAILAKNIQYFGAGTRLSVL.